The rows below give T cell receptor beta chains drawn from one sample of a study of blood T cells in healthy people across ages. TCRdb re-analysed the 5' RACE reads in MiXCR, keeping a single row per CDR3 protein. The sample shows about 1.5 million distinct CDR3 sequences, about 42% of them seen only once. The specimen was blood. The source of these receptors is a woman aged 18-35 years in good health. Both conserved end residues are part of each CDR3. D genes are given only for firm matches. Clone sizes are given selectively: once, few, many, or a class where the clone is expanded.

>-|TRBV4-3|-|TRBJ2-2
CASSQDRDSTGELFF
TGCGCCAGCAGCCAGGATCGGGACTCCACCGGGGAGCTGTTTTTT
>-|TRBV6-6|-|TRBJ1-1
CASSYSVGQGLPEAFF
TGTGCCAGCAGTTACTCGGTAGGGCAGGGCTTGCCTGAAGCTTTCTTT
>-|TRBV20-1|few|TRBJ2-3
CSAPLTRPLVTDTQYF
TGCAGTGCTCCACTTACTAGGCCCCTTGTCACAGATACGCAGTATTTT
>-|TRBV11-2|-|TRBJ1-1
CASRPSGATEAFF
TGTGCCAGCAGGCCCTCCGGGGCCACTGAAGCTTTCTTT
>-|TRBV5-1|many|TRBJ1-2
CASSLGQSNYGYTF
TGCGCCAGCAGCTTGGGACAATCTAACTATGGCTACACCTTC
>-|TRBV29-1|few|TRBJ1-1
CSTRETEAFF
TGCAGCACTAGGGAGACTGAAGCTTTCTTT
>TRBD1|TRBV6-1|-|TRBJ2-7
CASSSAGTASYEQYF
TGTGCCAGCAGTAGTGCCGGGACAGCCTCCTACGAGCAGTACTTC
>TRBD1|TRBV4-2|-|TRBJ2-4
CASSQAFRGLDIQYF
TGTGCCAGCAGCCAAGCTTTCAGGGGGTTAGACATTCAGTACTTC
>TRBD2|TRBV25-1|few|TRBJ2-2
CASSELGGDTGELFF
TGTGCCAGCAGTGAATTGGGGGGGGACACCGGGGAGCTGTTTTTT
>-|TRBV5-1|-|TRBJ2-1
CASSLLAEDNEQFF
TGCGCCAGCAGCTTGTTGGCGGAAGACAATGAGCAGTTCTTC
>-|TRBV9|many|TRBJ2-3
CASSEGDTQYF
TGTGCCAGCAGCGAGGGAGATACGCAGTATTTT
>TRBD1|TRBV5-6|few|TRBJ2-7
CASSFRDRDEQYF
TGTGCCAGCAGCTTTCGGGACAGGGACGAGCAGTACTTC
>TRBD1|TRBV29-1|-|TRBJ2-5
CSAFRDREFYDEQYF
TGCAGCGCGTTCCGGGACAGGGAATTCTACGATGAGCAGTACTTC
>-|TRBV20-1|few|TRBJ2-7
CSARGLRKPSYEQYF
TGCAGTGCTAGAGGGCTGCGGAAGCCATCCTACGAGCAGTACTTC
>TRBD1|TRBV7-8|-|TRBJ2-5
CASSLGTGGLHNKRPQYF
TGTGCCAGCAGCTTAGGAACAGGGGGCCTACACAACAAGAGACCCCAGTACTTC
>TRBD2|TRBV11-2|few|TRBJ2-3
CASSFTSGSADTQYF
TGTGCCAGCAGCTTTACTAGCGGGAGCGCAGATACGCAGTATTTT
>TRBD1|TRBV20-1|few|TRBJ1-1
CSAADRGETEAFF
TGCAGTGCCGCAGACAGGGGGGAGACTGAAGCTTTCTTT
>TRBD2|TRBV24-1|few|TRBJ2-1
CATSDPRTSGSYNEQFF
TGTGCCACCAGTGATCCTAGGACTAGCGGCTCCTACAATGAGCAGTTCTTC
>-|TRBV12-3/TRBV12-4|-|TRBJ2-1
CASSLRRIHYNEQFF
TGTGCCAGCAGTTTAAGACGAATCCACTACAATGAGCAGTTCTTC
>TRBD2|TRBV6-2/TRBV6-3|once|TRBJ2-1
CASSYPNRRAGGNEQFF
TGTGCCAGCAGTTACCCTAATCGACGAGCGGGAGGAAATGAGCAGTTCTTC
>TRBD1|TRBV28|-|TRBJ1-5
CASSFQQGANQPQHF
TGTGCCAGCAGTTTTCAACAGGGGGCGAATCAGCCCCAGCATTTT
>-|TRBV5-6|-|TRBJ1-1
CASSLAVGAHNTEAFF
TGTGCCAGCAGCTTGGCCGTAGGAGCACACAACACTGAAGCTTTCTTT
>-|TRBV27|-|TRBJ1-5
CASSFTVRGNQPQHF
TGTGCCAGCAGTTTCACCGTAAGGGGTAATCAGCCCCAGCATTTT
>-|TRBV5-1|-|TRBJ1-1
CASSVDGHTEAFF
TGCGCCAGCAGCGTTGACGGACACACTGAAGCTTTCTTT
>-|TRBV7-9|few|TRBJ2-5
CASSLSAGAQETQYF
TGTGCCAGCAGCTTAAGTGCGGGTGCGCAAGAGACCCAGTACTTC
>-|TRBV21-1|once|TRBJ2-5
CASTTSRGMDEQYF
TGTGCCAGTACAACCAGCCGGGGGATGGATGAGCAGTACTTC
>-|TRBV7-2|once|TRBJ1-4
CASSLDVTGTNEKLFF
TGTGCCAGCAGCTTAGATGTGACGGGCACTAATGAAAAACTGTTTTTT
>TRBD1|TRBV12-3/TRBV12-4|once|TRBJ1-2
CTSSPLTGNGYTF
TGTACCAGCAGCCCCCTGACAGGGAATGGCTACACCTTC
>-|TRBV7-8|-|TRBJ2-7
CASSLKGGRASSYEQYF
TGTGCCAGCAGCTTAAAGGGGGGACGGGCGAGCTCCTACGAGCAGTACTTC
>TRBD2|TRBV4-2|-|TRBJ2-1
CASSQVGTSEYNEQFF
TGTGCCAGCAGCCAAGTTGGGACTAGCGAATACAATGAGCAGTTCTTC
>TRBD1|TRBV29-1|-|TRBJ1-2
CSVEGWTGGFDNYGYTF
TGCAGCGTCGAAGGATGGACAGGGGGCTTCGATAACTATGGCTACACCTTC
>-|TRBV12-3/TRBV12-4|few|TRBJ1-4
CASSFVGLGEKLFF
TGTGCCAGCAGTTTTGTTGGCCTGGGGGAAAAACTGTTTTTT
>TRBD1|TRBV6-1|-|TRBJ1-2
CASSQRTGGHYGYTF
TGTGCCAGCAGTCAAAGGACAGGGGGACACTATGGCTACACCTTC
>TRBD1|TRBV20-1|-|TRBJ1-6
CSAKKRQGARNSPLHF
TGCAGTGCTAAAAAAAGACAGGGGGCGCGTAATTCACCCCTCCACTTT
>TRBD2|TRBV6-5|-|TRBJ2-5
CASSYSTSGGENEQYF
TGTGCCAGCAGTTACTCAACTAGCGGGGGGGAAAATGAGCAGTACTTC
>TRBD2|TRBV20-1|-|TRBJ2-7
CSARDPSTRAGSYEQYF
TGCAGTGCTAGAGATCCTAGTACCCGAGCGGGATCCTACGAGCAGTACTTC
>TRBD1|TRBV18|few|TRBJ2-7
CASSRPGQGAFEQYF
TGTGCCAGCTCACGGCCGGGACAGGGGGCCTTCGAGCAGTACTTC
>-|TRBV3-1|-|TRBJ1-2
CASSQAQLYGYTF
TGTGCCAGCAGCCAGGCTCAGCTCTATGGCTACACCTTC
>-|TRBV27|-|TRBJ2-3
CASRGTSRATDTQYF
TGTGCCAGCAGGGGGACGAGCCGGGCGACAGATACGCAGTATTTT
>-|TRBV6-5|-|TRBJ1-2
CASIPDTADYGYTF
TGTGCCAGCATCCCGGACACAGCTGACTATGGCTACACCTTC
>-|TRBV29-1|-|TRBJ2-3
CSVVSLGTYTQYF
TGCAGCGTTGTTAGTTTGGGGACTTATACGCAGTATTTT
>-|TRBV3-1|few|TRBJ1-4
CASSQDRGVGKLFF
TGTGCCAGCAGCCAAGATCGCGGAGTGGGAAAACTGTTTTTT
>-|TRBV10-3|many|TRBJ2-3
CAISEGTMGRTDTQYF
TGTGCCATCAGTGAAGGGACAATGGGGCGCACAGATACGCAGTATTTT
>-|TRBV6-2/TRBV6-3|-|TRBJ2-1
CASSYSLESYNEQFF
TGTGCCAGCAGTTACTCCCTAGAGAGCTACAATGAGCAGTTCTTC
>-|TRBV7-8|-|TRBJ2-3
CASSWTGGGGLSTDTQYF
TGTGCCAGCAGCTGGACCGGAGGAGGAGGTCTTAGTACAGATACGCAGTATTTT
>-|TRBV14|few|TRBJ2-5
CASSSVNQETQYF
TGTGCCAGCAGCAGCGTGAACCAAGAGACCCAGTACTTC
>TRBD1|TRBV30|-|TRBJ1-5
CAWSALDRGNQPQHF
TGTGCCTGGAGTGCCTTAGACAGGGGCAATCAGCCCCAGCATTTT